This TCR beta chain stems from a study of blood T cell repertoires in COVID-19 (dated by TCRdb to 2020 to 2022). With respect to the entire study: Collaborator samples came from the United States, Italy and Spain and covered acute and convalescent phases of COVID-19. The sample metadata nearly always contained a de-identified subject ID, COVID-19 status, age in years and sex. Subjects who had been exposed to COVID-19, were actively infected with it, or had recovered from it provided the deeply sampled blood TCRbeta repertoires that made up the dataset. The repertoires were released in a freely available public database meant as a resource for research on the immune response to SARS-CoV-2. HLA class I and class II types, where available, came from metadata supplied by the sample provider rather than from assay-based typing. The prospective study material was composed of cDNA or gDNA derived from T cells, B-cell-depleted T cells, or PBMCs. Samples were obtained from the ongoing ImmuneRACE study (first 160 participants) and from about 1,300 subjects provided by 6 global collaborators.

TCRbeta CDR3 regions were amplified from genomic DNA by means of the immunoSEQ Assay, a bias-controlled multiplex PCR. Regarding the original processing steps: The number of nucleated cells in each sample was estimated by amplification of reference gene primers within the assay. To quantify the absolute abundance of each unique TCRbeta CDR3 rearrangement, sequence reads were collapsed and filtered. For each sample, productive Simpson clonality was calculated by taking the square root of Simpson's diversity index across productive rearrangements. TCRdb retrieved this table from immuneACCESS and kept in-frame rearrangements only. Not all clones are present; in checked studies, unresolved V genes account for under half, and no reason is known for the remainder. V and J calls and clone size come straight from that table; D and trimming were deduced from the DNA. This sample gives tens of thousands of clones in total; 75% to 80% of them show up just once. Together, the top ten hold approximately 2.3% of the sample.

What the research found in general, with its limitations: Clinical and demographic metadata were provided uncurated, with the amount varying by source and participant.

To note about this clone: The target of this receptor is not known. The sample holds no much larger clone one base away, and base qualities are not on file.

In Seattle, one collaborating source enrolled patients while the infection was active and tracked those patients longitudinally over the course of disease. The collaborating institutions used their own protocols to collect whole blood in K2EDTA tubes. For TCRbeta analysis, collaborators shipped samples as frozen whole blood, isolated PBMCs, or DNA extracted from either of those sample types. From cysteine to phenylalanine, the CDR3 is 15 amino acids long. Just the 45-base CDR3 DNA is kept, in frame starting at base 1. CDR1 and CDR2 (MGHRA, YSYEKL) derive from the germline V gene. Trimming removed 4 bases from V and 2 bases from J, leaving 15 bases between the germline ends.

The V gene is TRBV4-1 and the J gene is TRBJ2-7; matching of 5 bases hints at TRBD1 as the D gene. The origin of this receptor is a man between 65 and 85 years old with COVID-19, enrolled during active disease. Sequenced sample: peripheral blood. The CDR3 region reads CASSPLLRQTYEQYF. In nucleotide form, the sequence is TGCGCCAGCAGCCCCCTGCTTCGACAGACCTACGAGCAGTACTTC.